A single sample is the source of the 8 T cell receptor beta chains below, sequenced in a study of blood T cell repertoires in COVID-19. The table came from immunoSEQ multiplex PCR; TCRdb's copy has only in-frame clones and leaves some out. This sample yields roughly 250,000 clones, of which over 90% are seen a single time; roughly 0.8% belongs to the top ten. Source material: peripheral blood. These receptors all come from a man younger than 40 with COVID-19, enrolled during active disease.

The chain links TRBV5-1 to TRBJ2-7, with 7 positions matching TRBD1. Germline-derived CDR1 and CDR2 are SGHRS and YFSETQ. The CDR3 is 15 amino acids. With 4 bases clipped from V and 4 bases from J, the junction kept 11 bases outside the gene matches. This CDR3 reads CASSVDWTGVYEQYF. In DNA form, the CDR3 reads TGCGCCAGCAGCGTGGACTGGACAGGAGTATACGAGCAGTACTTC.

The chain combines TRBV29-1 with TRBJ1-2; D is ambiguous. Germline CDR1 SQVTM, CDR2 ANQGSEA. The CDR3 length is 13 residues. Trimming took off 7 bases at V and 7 bases at J, with 19 bases between the two ends. This chain's CDR3 is CSADPTGSSGYTF. For the CDR3, the DNA is TGCAGCGCAGACCCCACCGGGTCGAGTGGCTACACCTTC.

This clone was seen once. The rearrangement joins TRBV5-1 to TRBJ2-2, with 10 bases fitting TRBD2. There are 17 residues in the CDR3. Germline V gives CDR1 SGHRS, CDR2 YFSETQ. J was trimmed by 0 bases and V by 2 bases; bases with no gene match: 4. The CDR3 is CASSFLAGASNTGELFF. In DNA, the CDR3 is TGCGCCAGCAGCTTCCTAGCGGGGGCCTCGAACACCGGGGAGCTGTTTTTT. Using reference TRBV5-1 and TRBJ2-2 for the parts outside the CDR3, the full variable domain is KAGVTQTPRYLIKTRGQQVTLSCSPISGHRSVSWYQQTPGQGLQFLFEYFSETQRNKGNFPGRFSGRQFSNSRSEMNVSTLELGDSALYLCASSFLAGASNTGELFFGEGSRLTVL.

The chain carries TRBV5-1 and TRBJ1-2; TRBD1 agrees at 8 bases. From germline, CDR1 is SGHRS and CDR2 YFSETQ. CDR3 length: 13 amino acids. Unmatched junction bases numbered 5, after V lost 4 bases and J lost 6 bases. CDR3 loop: CASSVGQGDGYTF. The DNA for the CDR3 is TGCGCCAGCAGCGTAGGACAGGGTGATGGCTACACCTTC. Full variable domain (remainder filled in from reference TRBV5-1 and TRBJ1-2): KAGVTQTPRYLIKTRGQQVTLSCSPISGHRSVSWYQQTPGQGLQFLFEYFSETQRNKGNFPGRFSGRQFSNSRSEMNVSTLELGDSALYLCASSVGQGDGYTFGSGTRLTVV.

J is TRBJ1-2 and V is TRBV6-1, with 9 bases lining up with TRBD1. After removal of 1 base from V and 4 bases from J, the junction contained 4 bases not matched to a gene. The germline V gene has CDR1 MNHNS and CDR2 SASEGT. The CDR3 runs 15 residues. CDR3 protein: CASSEETGGSYGYTF. The CDR3 coding sequence is TGTGCCAGCAGTGAAGAGACAGGGGGAAGCTATGGCTACACCTTC.

The rearrangement uses TRBV9 and TRBJ2-5; the D is unclear. The CDR3 spans 13 residues. V was shortened by 3 bases and J by 5 bases, with 11 bases between the two germline ends. Germline values: CDR1 SGDLS, CDR2 YYNGEE. The DNA of the CDR3 is TGTGCCAGCAGCGCTACGGGTGCGGAGACCCAGTACTTC. Translating gives CASSATGAETQYF.

V usage is TRBV5-1 and J usage is TRBJ2-1; 11 bases line up with TRBD2. The junction had 5 bases not matched to a gene; V was cut back by 4 bases and J by 2 bases. The CDR3 contains 16 residues. Germline CDR1 is SGHRS and CDR2 is YFSETQ. The CDR3 here is CASSTDSGGAYNEQFF. CDR3 in DNA: TGCGCCAGCAGCACGGATAGCGGGGGGGCCTACAATGAGCAGTTCTTC.

This rearrangement joins TRBV13 to TRBJ1-2; 8 nucleotides align to TRBD1. Germline V gene sequence: CDR1 PRHDT, CDR2 FYEKMQ (reference sequence). Losses at the gene ends were 0 bases for V and 8 bases for J; bases not matched to a gene: 5. The CDR3 sequence is 14 residues long. CDR3 region: CASSLGRTGIGYTF. The CDR3 DNA reads as TGTGCCAGCAGCTTAGGCCGGACAGGGATAGGCTACACCTTC. Combining the CDR3 with reference TRBV13 and TRBJ1-2 gives the whole variable domain AAGVIQSPRHLIKEKRETATLKCYPIPRHDTVYWYQQGPGQDPQFLISFYEKMQSDKGSIPDRFSAQQFSDYHSELNMSSLELGDSALYFCASSLGRTGIGYTFGSGTRLTVV.